This entry concerns a single TCR beta chain. The data were obtained in a study of blood T cell repertoires in COVID-19. Overall study: From the United States, Italy and Spain came samples of acute and convalescent COVID-19.

Per the germline V gene, CDR1 is MNHNS and CDR2 is SASEGT. The CDR3 totals 15 residues. The junction had 7 bases not matched to a gene; V was cut back by 3 bases and J by 5 bases. Sequenced by immunoSEQ multiplex PCR; TCRdb stores in-frame clones only, minus some. The table has more than 95,000 clones, around 84% seen once; the top ten hold more than 10%. Sequenced material: peripheral blood. This clonotype was obtained from a human donor in a cohort sampled during active COVID-19. This chain links TRBV6-1 with TRBJ2-3, with TRBD2 matching 8 bases. The CDR3 loop reads CASSERGAPEDTQYF. CDR3 sequence (DNA): TGTGCCAGCAGTGAGCGGGGGGCCCCCGAAGATACGCAGTATTTT.